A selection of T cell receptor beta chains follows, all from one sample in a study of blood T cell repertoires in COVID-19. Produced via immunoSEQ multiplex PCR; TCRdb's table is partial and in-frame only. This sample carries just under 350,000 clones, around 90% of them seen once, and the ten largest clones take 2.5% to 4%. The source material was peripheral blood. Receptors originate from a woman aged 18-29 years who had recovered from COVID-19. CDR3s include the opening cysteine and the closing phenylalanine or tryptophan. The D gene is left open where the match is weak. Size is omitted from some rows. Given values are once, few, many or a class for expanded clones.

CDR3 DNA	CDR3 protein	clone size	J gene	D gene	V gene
TGTGCCTGGAGACTAGCTTACAATGAGCAGTTCTTC	CAWRLAYNEQFF	.	TRBJ2-1	.	TRBV30
TGTGCCAGTAGTACGGGACAGGGGGCTGGGGGTGAAAAACTGTTTTTT	CASSTGQGAGGEKLFF	.	TRBJ1-4	TRBD1	TRBV19
TGTGCCAGCAGCTCATCTGGGGCGAACACTGAAGCTTTCTTT	CASSSSGANTEAFF	once	TRBJ1-1	.	TRBV9
TGTGCCAGCAGCCGTTGGGGGGAGCGATCATCCTACAATGAGCAGTTCTTC	CASSRWGERSSYNEQFF	once	TRBJ2-1	.	TRBV5-4
TGTGCCAGCAGCCTCAACAGTGAAAAACTGTTTTTT	CASSLNSEKLFF	few	TRBJ1-4	.	TRBV7-9
TGTGCCAGCAGCCCACCCTCACTCGGGAGGAGCACCGGGGAGCTGTTTTTT	CASSPPSLGRSTGELFF	.	TRBJ2-2	TRBD2	TRBV6-2/TRBV6-3
TGTGCCAGCAGTAGACAGCTATTCTATGGCTACACCTTC	CASSRQLFYGYTF	.	TRBJ1-2	.	TRBV6-5
TGTGCCAGCAGGAGGACTAGCGGTAATGAGCAGTTCTTC	CASRRTSGNEQFF	.	TRBJ2-1	TRBD2	TRBV2
TGTGCCAGCAGTTCGGGACTAGCGGACTACAATGAGCAGTTCTTC	CASSSGLADYNEQFF	.	TRBJ2-1	TRBD2	TRBV6-6
TGTGCCAGTAGTAATGGTCAGGGTAGGGGCTACACCTTC	CASSNGQGRGYTF	.	TRBJ1-2	.	TRBV19
TGCGCCAGCAGCCAAGGAGGTAGCAACACCGGGGAGCTGTTTTTT	CASSQGGSNTGELFF	once	TRBJ2-2	.	TRBV4-3
TGTGCCAGCAGCGGGACACCGGGACAGGGCACCTACAATGAGCAGTTCTTC	CASSGTPGQGTYNEQFF	.	TRBJ2-1	TRBD1	TRBV3-1/TRBV3-2